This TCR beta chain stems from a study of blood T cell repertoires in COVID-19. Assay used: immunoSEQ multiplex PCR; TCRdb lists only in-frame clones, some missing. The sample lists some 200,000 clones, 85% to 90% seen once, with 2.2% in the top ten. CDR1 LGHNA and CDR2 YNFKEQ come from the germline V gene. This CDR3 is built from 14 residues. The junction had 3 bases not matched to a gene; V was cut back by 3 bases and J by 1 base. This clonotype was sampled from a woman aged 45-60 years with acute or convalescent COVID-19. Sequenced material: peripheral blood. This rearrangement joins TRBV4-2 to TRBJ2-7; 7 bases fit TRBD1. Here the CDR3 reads CASSHKGQSYEQYF. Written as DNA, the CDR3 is TGTGCCAGCAGCCATAAGGGACAGTCCTACGAGCAGTACTTC.